Shown below are 26 T cell receptor beta chains from a single sample sequenced in a study of glioma-infiltrating T cells after dendritic cell vaccination (dated by TCRdb to between 2015 and 2016). Library preparation was by the immunoSEQ multiplex PCR assay. In TCRdb, the immuneACCESS table is reduced to in-frame sequences with V and J assigned. These tables do not hold every clone; where another copy was compared, an unresolved V gene accounts for under half, and the others remain unexplained. The sample yields under 100,000 clones; 70% to 80% were counted once. The ten largest clonotypes hold roughly 5.7% of the sample. This specimen consisted of blood, obtained before dendritic cell vaccination. Every receptor here comes from a human donor with glioblastoma.

This chain joins TRBV11-1 and TRBJ1-1; TRBD1 matches 7 bases. The J segment lost 7 bases and the V segment lost 1 base, leaving 9 bases of the junction unmatched. From germline, CDR1 is SGHAT and CDR2 FQDESV (reference sequence). The CDR3 runs 15 residues. The CDR3 sequence: CASSLGVQGWSEAFF. CDR3 in DNA: TGTGCCAGCAGCTTAGGGGTACAGGGGTGGAGTGAAGCTTTCTTT.

V usage is TRBV5-1 and J usage is TRBJ2-1; tentative D call: TRBD2 (6 bases). Trimming removed 2 bases at V and 8 bases at J, with 23 bases between. The CDR3 runs 17 residues. CDR1 is SGHRS and CDR2 is YFSETQ in the germline V gene. The CDR3 sequence: CASSLGGAVGGYDEQFF. Written as DNA, the CDR3 is TGCGCCAGCAGCTTAGGAGGGGCAGTGGGAGGCTATGATGAGCAGTTCTTC.

This clone was seen once. The rearrangement joins TRBV7-8 to TRBJ2-3, with 11 bases fitting TRBD2. CDR3 length: 14 amino acids. The trim removed 8 bases at V and 2 bases at J, leaving 3 bases unmatched. Germline V gene sequence: CDR1 SGHVS, CDR2 FQNEAQ. The CDR3 nucleotides read TGTGCCAGCCGACTAGCGGGGAACACAGATACGCAGTATTTT. It is translated as CASRLAGNTDTQYF.

The rearrangement uses TRBV10-3 and TRBJ2-1; possibly TRBD2 for D (6 bases). CDR1 is ENHRY and CDR2 is SYGVKD in the germline V gene. V lost 6 bases, J lost 1 base, and 10 bases lay in between. This CDR3 region has 14 residues. DNA of the CDR3: TGTGCCATCAGGGAGGGGAGGTCCTACAATGAGCAGTTCTTC. Translation gives CAIREGRSYNEQFF.

V gene TRBV9 combines with J gene TRBJ1-1; a possible D gene is TRBD1 (5 bases). V lost 2 bases and J lost 5, with 22 bases in between. Germline loops: CDR1 SGDLS, CDR2 YYNGEE. The CDR3 spans 17 residues. The CDR3 loop reads CASSVRGDGSPGTEAFF. CDR3 bases: TGTGCCAGCAGCGTTCGGGGGGATGGATCGCCAGGGACTGAAGCTTTCTTT.

V gene TRBV27 combines with J gene TRBJ1-2; TRBD1 might be the D (6 bases). Germline CDR1 is MNHEY and CDR2 is SMNVEV (reference sequence). The CDR3 is 16 amino acids. Trimming removed 4 bases from V and 8 bases from J, with 23 bases in between. The CDR3 nucleotides read TGTGCCAGCAGTTCAACCCGACAGGACAAGAATGAGGGCTACACCTTC. Its protein product is CASSSTRQDKNEGYTF.

This sequence joins TRBV10-1 and TRBJ2-3; TRBD2 is a possible D gene (5 bases). Germline CDR1 is WNHNN and CDR2 is SYGVQD (reference sequence). With 6 bases removed from V and 3 bases from J, the gap between germline ends came to 10 bases. CDR3 length equals 13 residues. CDR3 sequence: CASRDSATDTQYF. CDR3 in DNA: TGCGCCAGCAGGGATAGCGCGACAGATACGCAGTATTTT.

The chain uses TRBV28 and TRBJ1-2; no definite D call. V was clipped by 3 bases and J by 4 bases, with 6 bases between them. The CDR3 has 12 residues. Germline V gene data show CDR1 as MDHEN and CDR2 as SYDVKM. The CDR3 DNA follows: TGTGCCAGCAGTTTCGAGGGCTATGGCTACACCTTC. This gives the protein CASSFEGYGYTF.

This clone was observed a single time. V is TRBV6-6 and J is TRBJ1-5; no reliable D call. The germline gives CDR1 MNHNY, CDR2 SVGAGI (reference sequence). V lost 1 base and J 8 bases, leaving 6 bases between the germline ends. The length of the CDR3 is 12 residues. CDR3 sequence (DNA): TGTGCCAGCAGTTACTATGGAGAGCCCCAGCATTTT. It yields the protein CASSYYGEPQHF.

CDR3 sequence: CASSVAGQPYPDTQYF. In DNA form, the CDR3 reads TGTGCCAGCAGCGTAGCGGGACAGCCCTACCCAGATACGCAGTATTTT. The chain has TRBV9 and TRBJ2-3; 7 nucleotides match TRBD1. CDR3 size: 16 residues. Losses at the gene ends were 0 bases for V and 4 bases for J; bases not matched to a gene: 8. Germline V lookup: CDR1 SGDLS, CDR2 YYNGEE. Full variable domain (rest looked up from reference TRBV9 and TRBJ2-3): DSGVTQTPKHLITATGQRVTLRCSPRSGDLSVYWYQQSLDQGLQFLIQYYNGEERAKGNILERFSAQQFPDLHSELNLSSLELGDSALYFCASSVAGQPYPDTQYFGPGTRLTVL.

This sequence joins TRBV30 and TRBJ2-5; 10 bases map to TRBD1. The better agreement between TRBJ2-7 and the DNA end casts doubt on the J call. CDR1 and CDR2 (germline): GTSNPN, SVGIG (reference sequence). CDR3 length: 13 amino acids. This CDR3 reads CAYTTGGLYEQYF. In nucleotides, the CDR3 is TGTGCCTATACGACAGGGGGCTTGTACGAGCAGTACTTC.

This sequence joins TRBV4-2 and TRBJ2-6; tentative D call: TRBD2 (5 bases). Trimming pared 6 bases from V and 4 bases from J, leaving 16 bases between. The CDR3 sequence is 16 residues long. CDR1 is LGHNA, CDR2 YNFKEQ, per germline. The CDR3 nucleotides read TGTGCCAGCAGGCATACGGGGTCTCTGGGGGCCAACGTCCTGACTTTC. This codes for CASRHTGSLGANVLTF.

The chain recombines TRBV7-9 with TRBJ2-5; 7 bases line up with TRBD1. Judging by the DNA end, TRBJ2-7 fits better; the J call may be wrong. The CDR3 has 14 residues. The V gene's germline CDR1 is SEHNR and CDR2 FQNEAQ (reference sequence). CDR3 sequence: CASSPRGFGYEQYF. The CDR3 coding sequence is TGTGCCAGCAGCCCCAGGGGGTTCGGGTACGAGCAGTACTTC.

The chain links TRBV5-1 to TRBJ2-1, with 11 bases matching TRBD2. Germline CDR1 and CDR2: SGHRS and YFSETQ. The trim removed 2 bases at V and 6 bases at J, leaving 4 bases unmatched. The CDR3 consists of 15 residues. The CDR3: CASSFSGTSGNEQFF. The CDR3 DNA sequence: TGCGCCAGCAGCTTCTCCGGGACTAGCGGCAATGAGCAGTTCTTC.

This clone was seen only once. The chain combines TRBV12-5 with TRBJ1-1; no definite D call. Trimming shortened V by 5 bases and J by 0 bases, and 10 bases separated the two germline ends. This CDR3 is 14 amino acids long. Germline CDR1 and CDR2: LGHNT and FRNRAP. Here the CDR3 DNA reads TGTGCTAGTGGTCCTAACCTATTGAACACTGAAGCTTTCTTT. The encoded protein is CASGPNLLNTEAFF. Supplemented by reference TRBV12-5 and TRBJ1-1, the full variable domain reads DARVTQTPRHKVTEMGQEVTMRCQPILGHNTVFWYRQTMMQGLELLAYFRNRAPLDDSGMPKDRFSAEMPDATLATLKIQPSEPRDSAVYFCASGPNLLNTEAFFGQGTRLTVV.

This sequence joins TRBV10-3 and TRBJ2-7; D is possibly TRBD2 (5 bases). The V end was cut by 6 bases, the J end by 1 base, with 10 bases between. Germline V gives CDR1 ENHRY, CDR2 SYGVKD. The CDR3 totals 13 residues. CDR3 DNA sequence: TGTGCCATCAGCGGGAAGTCTTCCTACGAGCAGTACTTC. Protein sequence: CAISGKSSYEQYF.

The rearrangement links TRBV28 to TRBJ1-1; 9 bases are a match to TRBD1. V trimming: 8 bases; J trimming: 5 bases; junction bases outside the gene matches: 9. CDR3 length: 14 amino acids. Germline V gives CDR1 MDHEN, CDR2 SYDVKM. The CDR3 DNA follows: TGTGCCAGCGTGGGACAGGGTCGGTGGACTGAAGCTTTCTTT. It is translated as CASVGQGRWTEAFF.

This clone was detected once. The chain recombines TRBV20-1 with TRBJ1-2; 7 bases align to TRBD1. After removal of 6 bases from V and 7 bases from J, the junction contained 5 bases not matched to a gene. There are 11 residues in the CDR3. CDR1 and CDR2 from the germline V gene are DFQATT and SNEGSKA (reference sequence). The CDR3 loop reads CSASSGGGYTF. The CDR3 nucleotides read TGCAGTGCCAGCTCAGGGGGTGGCTACACCTTC.

This chain joins TRBV19 and TRBJ2-7, with D possibly TRBD1 on 6 matching bases. This CDR3 contains 13 residues. Deletions cut 10 bases from V and 3 bases from J, with 16 bases between. The germline V gene encodes CDR1 LNHDA and CDR2 SQIVND (reference sequence). Written as DNA, the CDR3 is TGTGCCACCACCGACGGACAGAGCTACGAGCAGTACTTC. Amino acids: CATTDGQSYEQYF.

The V gene is TRBV28, the J gene TRBJ2-5; D is perhaps TRBD1 (7 bases). Trimming removed 7 bases from V and 5 bases from J, with 17 bases in between. The germline gives CDR1 MDHEN, CDR2 SYDVKM. This CDR3 has 14 residues. The CDR3 DNA sequence: TGTGCCAGCACTCTAGCGAGGGGGCGGGAGACCCAGTACTTC. Its translation is CASTLARGRETQYF. The whole variable domain, filled in from reference TRBV28 and TRBJ2-5, reads DVKVTQSSRYLVKRTGEKVFLECVQDMDHENMFWYRQDPGLGLRLIYFSYDVKMKEKGDIPEGYSVSREKKERFSLILESASTNQTSMYLCASTLARGRETQYFGPGTRLLVL.

The rearrangement uses TRBV5-1 and TRBJ1-1; no firm D call. Germline values: CDR1 SGHRS, CDR2 YFSETQ. Trimming stripped 4 bases from V and 1 base from J, with 14 bases between. CDR3 length: 15 amino acids. CDR3 sequence: CASSSITRGNTEAFF. The CDR3 DNA sequence: TGCGCCAGCAGCAGTATTACTCGGGGGAACACTGAAGCTTTCTTT.

J is TRBJ2-2 and V is TRBV4-1, with 7 bases matching TRBD2. The CDR3 has 17 amino acids. Trimming cost V 2 bases and J 4 bases; bases outside gene matches: 10. The germline V gene has CDR1 MGHRA and CDR2 YSYEKL. The CDR3 spells CASSQTLGGSSTGELFF. CDR3 bases: TGCGCCAGCAGCCAAACTCTGGGGGGGTCGTCCACCGGGGAGCTGTTTTTT.

The chain couples TRBV6-6 to TRBJ2-2; 9 bases align to TRBD1. The V and J ends lost 4 bases and 6 bases, in that order; junction bases with no gene match: 9. Germline CDR1 MNHNY, CDR2 SVGAGI (reference sequence). This CDR3 is 16 amino acids long. The chain's CDR3 is CASSLATTGGPGELFF. In DNA form, the CDR3 reads TGTGCCAGCAGTTTAGCCACGACAGGGGGGCCCGGGGAGCTGTTTTTT.

This clone was detected only a few times. The rearrangement links TRBV6-5 to TRBJ2-2, with TRBD1 matching 8 bases. Unmatched junction bases numbered 8, after V lost 5 bases and J lost 6 bases. Germline V CDR1 and CDR2: MNHEY, SVGAGI. CDR3 length: 15 amino acids. The DNA of the CDR3 is TGTGCCAGCAGTCGACTCCCCAGGGGGCCCGGGGAGCTGTTTTTT. It translates to CASSRLPRGPGELFF.

This rearrangement joins TRBV19 to TRBJ1-1, with D perhaps matching TRBD1 (6 bases). V shed 6 bases and J shed 8 bases, with 19 bases lying between them. Germline CDR1 reads LNHDA; CDR2 reads SQIVND (reference sequence). CDR3 size: 14 residues. CDR3 coding DNA: TGTGCCAGTAGCACAGCAGGGGAACACTGGGAAGCTTTCTTT. Translation gives CASSTAGEHWEAFF.

This chain joins TRBV27 and TRBJ2-7; D might be TRBD2 (7 bases). This CDR3 has 14 amino acids. The germline CDR1 and CDR2 sequences are MNHEY and SMNVEV (reference sequence). The V gene lost 8 bases and the J gene lost 4 bases, with 18 bases spanning the gap. CDR3 loop: CASGRGRERYEQYF. The CDR3 bases are TGTGCCAGCGGCCGGGGGCGGGAGAGGTACGAGCAGTACTTC.